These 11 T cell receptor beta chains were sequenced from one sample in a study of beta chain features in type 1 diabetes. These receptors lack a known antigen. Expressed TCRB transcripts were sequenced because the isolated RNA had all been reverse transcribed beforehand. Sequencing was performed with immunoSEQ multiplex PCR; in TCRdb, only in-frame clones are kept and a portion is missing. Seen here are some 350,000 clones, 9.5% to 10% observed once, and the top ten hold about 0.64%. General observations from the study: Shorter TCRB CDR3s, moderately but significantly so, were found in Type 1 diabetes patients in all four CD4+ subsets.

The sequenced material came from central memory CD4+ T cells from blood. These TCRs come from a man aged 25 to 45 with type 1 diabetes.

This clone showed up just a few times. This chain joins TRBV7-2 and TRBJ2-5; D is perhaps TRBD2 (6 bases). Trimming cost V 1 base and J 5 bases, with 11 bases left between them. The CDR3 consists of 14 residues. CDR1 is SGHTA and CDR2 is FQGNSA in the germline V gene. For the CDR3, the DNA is TGTGCCAGCAGCTTAGGTGGCGGGGTGGAGACCCAGTACTTC. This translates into CASSLGGGVETQYF.

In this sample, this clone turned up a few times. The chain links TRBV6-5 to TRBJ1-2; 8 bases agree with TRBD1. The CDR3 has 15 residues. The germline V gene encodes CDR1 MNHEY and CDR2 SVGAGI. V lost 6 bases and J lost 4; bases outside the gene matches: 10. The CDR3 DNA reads TGTGCCAGCAGCACCCGAGGACAGGGAACCTATGGCTACACCTTC. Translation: CASSTRGQGTYGYTF.

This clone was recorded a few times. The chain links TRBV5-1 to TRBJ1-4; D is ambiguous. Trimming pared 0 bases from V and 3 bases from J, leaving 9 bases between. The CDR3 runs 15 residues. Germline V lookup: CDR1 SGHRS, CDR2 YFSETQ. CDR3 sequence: CASSLGTSSNEKLFF. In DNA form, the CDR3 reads TGCGCCAGCAGCTTGGGAACGTCCTCTAATGAAAAACTGTTTTTT.

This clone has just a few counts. The CDR3 region has the DNA TGTGCCAGCAGCTCCAGAACAGGAGGGCGCTATGGCTACACCTTC. It yields the protein CASSSRTGGRYGYTF. The chain uses TRBV7-2 and TRBJ1-2; weak D call: TRBD1 (5 bases). V shed 4 bases and J shed 4 bases, with 16 bases lying between them. The CDR3 extends over 15 amino acids. The germline CDR1 and CDR2 sequences are SGHTA and FQGNSA.

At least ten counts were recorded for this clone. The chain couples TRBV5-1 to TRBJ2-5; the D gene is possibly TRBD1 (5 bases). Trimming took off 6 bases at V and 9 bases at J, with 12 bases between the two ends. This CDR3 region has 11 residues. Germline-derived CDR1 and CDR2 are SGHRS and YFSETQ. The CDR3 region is CASMEQDSQYF. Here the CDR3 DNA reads TGCGCCAGCATGGAACAGGATTCCCAGTACTTC.

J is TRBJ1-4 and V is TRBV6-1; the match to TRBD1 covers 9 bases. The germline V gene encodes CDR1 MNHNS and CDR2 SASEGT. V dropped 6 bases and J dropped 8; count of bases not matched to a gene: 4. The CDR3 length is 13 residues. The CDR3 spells CASSGTGLEKLFF. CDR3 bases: TGTGCCAGCAGCGGGACAGGGTTAGAAAAACTGTTTTTT.

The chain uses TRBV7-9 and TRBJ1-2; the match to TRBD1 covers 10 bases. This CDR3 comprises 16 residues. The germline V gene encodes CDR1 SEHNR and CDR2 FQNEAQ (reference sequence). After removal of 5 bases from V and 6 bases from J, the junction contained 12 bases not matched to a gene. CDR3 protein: CASSPLDRGATDGYTF. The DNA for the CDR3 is TGTGCCAGCAGCCCGCTGGACAGGGGGGCGACGGATGGCTACACCTTC.

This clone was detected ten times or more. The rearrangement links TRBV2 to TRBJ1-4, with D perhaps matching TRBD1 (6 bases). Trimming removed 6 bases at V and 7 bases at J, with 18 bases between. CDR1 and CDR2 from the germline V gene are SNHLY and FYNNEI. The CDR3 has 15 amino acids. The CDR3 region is CASRHRVLIGEKLFF. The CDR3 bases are TGTGCCAGCAGGCACAGGGTACTAATTGGTGAAAAACTGTTTTTT.

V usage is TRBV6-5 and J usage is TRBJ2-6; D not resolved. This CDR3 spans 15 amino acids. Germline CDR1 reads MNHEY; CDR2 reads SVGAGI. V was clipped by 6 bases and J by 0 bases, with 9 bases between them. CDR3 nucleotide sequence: TGTGCCAGCAGATCCGTCGCCTCTGGGGCCAACGTCCTGACTTTC. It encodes CASRSVASGANVLTF.

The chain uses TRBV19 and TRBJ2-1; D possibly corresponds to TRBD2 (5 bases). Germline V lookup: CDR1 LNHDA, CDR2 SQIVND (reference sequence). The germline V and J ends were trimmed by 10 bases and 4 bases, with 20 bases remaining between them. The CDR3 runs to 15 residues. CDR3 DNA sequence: TGTGCCACCCGGGCGGGCTCCTCTTTTTACAATGAGCAGTTCTTC. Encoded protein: CATRAGSSFYNEQFF. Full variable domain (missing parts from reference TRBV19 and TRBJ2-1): DGGITQSPKYLFRKEGQNVTLSCEQNLNHDAMYWYRQDPGQGLRLIYYSQIVNDFQKGDIAEGYSVSREKKESFPLTVTSAQKNPTAFYLCATRAGSSFYNEQFFGPGTRLTVL.

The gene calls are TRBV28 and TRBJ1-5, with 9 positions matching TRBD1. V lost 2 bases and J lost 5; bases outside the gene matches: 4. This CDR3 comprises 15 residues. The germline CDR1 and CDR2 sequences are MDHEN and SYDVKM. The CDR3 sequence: CASSLGDREDQPQHF. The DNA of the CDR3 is TGTGCCAGCAGTTTAGGGGACAGGGAAGATCAGCCCCAGCATTTT.